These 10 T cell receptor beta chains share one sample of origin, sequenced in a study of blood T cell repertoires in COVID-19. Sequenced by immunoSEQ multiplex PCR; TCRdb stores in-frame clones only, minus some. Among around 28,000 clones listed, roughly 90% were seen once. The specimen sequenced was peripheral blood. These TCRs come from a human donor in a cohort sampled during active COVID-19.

CDR3 coding DNA: TGTGCCAGTAGTACGTATTACGCCGGTACGGGTGGCTACACCTTC. This gives the protein CASSTYYAGTGGYTF. V usage is TRBV19 and J usage is TRBJ1-2; D not certain. CDR1 LNHDA and CDR2 SQIVND come from the germline V gene (reference sequence). This CDR3 spans 15 amino acids. The V and J ends lost 4 bases and 7 bases respectively, with 19 bases between them.

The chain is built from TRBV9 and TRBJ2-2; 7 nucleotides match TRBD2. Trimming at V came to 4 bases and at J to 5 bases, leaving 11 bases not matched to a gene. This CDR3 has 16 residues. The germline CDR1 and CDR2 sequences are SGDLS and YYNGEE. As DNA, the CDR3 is TGTGCCAGCAGCCCCCATGCGGGGCGGGGGACCGGGGAGCTGTTTTTT. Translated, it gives CASSPHAGRGTGELFF.

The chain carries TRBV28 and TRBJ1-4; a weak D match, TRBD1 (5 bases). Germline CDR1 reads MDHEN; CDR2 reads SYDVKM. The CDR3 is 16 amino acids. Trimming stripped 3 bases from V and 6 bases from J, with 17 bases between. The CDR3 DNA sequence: TGTGCCAGCAGTTTTCAGGGTAGGGGATTATATGAAAAACTGTTTTTT. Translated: CASSFQGRGLYEKLFF.

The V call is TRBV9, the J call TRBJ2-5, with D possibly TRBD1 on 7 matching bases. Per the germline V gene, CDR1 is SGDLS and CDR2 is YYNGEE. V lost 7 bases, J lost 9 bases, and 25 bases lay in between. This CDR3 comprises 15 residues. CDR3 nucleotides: TGTGCCAGCGCCCCCAGGGGGGACTCCGGGGTGGCCCAGTACTTC. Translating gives CASAPRGDSGVAQYF.

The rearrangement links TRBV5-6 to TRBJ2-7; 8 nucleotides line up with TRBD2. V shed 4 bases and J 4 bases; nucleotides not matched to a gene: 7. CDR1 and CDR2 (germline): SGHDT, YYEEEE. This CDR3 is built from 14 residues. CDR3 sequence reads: CASSGGAGEYEQYF. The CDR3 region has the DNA TGTGCCAGCAGCGGAGGAGCGGGGGAGTACGAGCAGTACTTC.

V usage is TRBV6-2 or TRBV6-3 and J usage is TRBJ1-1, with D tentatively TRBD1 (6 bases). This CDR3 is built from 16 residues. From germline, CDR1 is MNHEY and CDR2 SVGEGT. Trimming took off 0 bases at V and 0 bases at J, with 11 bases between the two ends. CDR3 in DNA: TGTGCCAGCAGTTACTCGCCAGGGGCCTTGAACACTGAAGCTTTCTTT. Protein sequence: CASSYSPGALNTEAFF.

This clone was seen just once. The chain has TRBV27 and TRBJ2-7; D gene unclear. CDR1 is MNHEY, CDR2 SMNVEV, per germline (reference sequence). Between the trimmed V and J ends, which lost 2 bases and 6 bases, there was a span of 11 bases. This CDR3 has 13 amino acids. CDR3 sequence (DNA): TGTGCCAGCAGTTTACTACGACTGACCGAGCAGTACTTC. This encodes CASSLLRLTEQYF.

This chain's CDR3 is CASINGPSTDTQYF. CDR3 bases: TGTGCCAGCATCAATGGCCCAAGCACAGATACGCAGTATTTT. The V call is TRBV6-4, the J call TRBJ2-3; D not resolved. V was pared by 7 bases and J by 0 bases, with 11 bases between. The length of the CDR3 is 14 residues. Germline CDR1 and CDR2: MRHNA and SNTAGT.

Here the CDR3 reads CASSLGVGSHQETQYF. For the CDR3, the DNA is TGTGCCAGCAGCTTAGGGGTGGGCAGCCACCAAGAGACCCAGTACTTC. The gene calls are TRBV11-3 and TRBJ2-5, with no clear D. V lost 1 base to trimming and J lost 0 bases, with 12 bases between them. This CDR3 region has 16 residues. The germline CDR1 and CDR2 sequences are SGHNT and YENEEA. Full variable domain (rest looked up from reference TRBV11-3 and TRBJ2-5): EAGVVQSPRYKIIEKKQPVAFWCNPISGHNTLYWYLQNLGQGPELLIRYENEEAVDDSQLPKDRFSAERLKGVDSTLKIQPAELGDSAVYLCASSLGVGSHQETQYFGPGTRLLVL.

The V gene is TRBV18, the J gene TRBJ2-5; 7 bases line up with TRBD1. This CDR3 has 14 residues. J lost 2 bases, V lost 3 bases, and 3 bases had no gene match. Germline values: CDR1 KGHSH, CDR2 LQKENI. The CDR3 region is CASSPRTGQETQYF. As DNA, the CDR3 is TGTGCCAGCTCACCCCGGACAGGACAAGAGACCCAGTACTTC.